One and the same sample provided the 5 T cell receptor beta chains below, sequenced in a study of identical twins. TCRdb fed the 5' RACE reads into MiXCR, producing one record per CDR3 protein. Of about 250,000 distinct CDR3 sequences listed, over 13% are singletons. Sequences were obtained from memory (CD45RO+) T cells sorted from blood. All receptors derive from a woman under 30 in good health.

Only a few counts were recorded for this clonotype. The chain joins TRBV7-9 to TRBJ2-1, with TRBD2 identical over 9 bases. Germline V gene lookup returns CDR1 SEHNR and CDR2 FQNEAQ (reference sequence). This CDR3 region has 16 residues. V shed 5 bases and J 5 bases; nucleotides not matched to a gene: 10. The CDR3 protein is CASSPPGTSPNNEQFF. The CDR3 region has the DNA TGTGCCAGCAGCCCACCCGGGACTAGCCCGAACAATGAGCAGTTCTTC.

This clonotype was observed many times. This rearrangement joins TRBV11-2 to TRBJ2-2; D is ambiguous. Trimming pared 7 bases from V and 4 bases from J, leaving 13 bases between. This CDR3 contains 14 residues. Germline V lookup: CDR1 SGHAT, CDR2 FQNNGV. The CDR3 DNA reads as TGTGCCAGCATCAATGGGGTTGGCACCGGGGAGCTGTTTTTT. Translation: CASINGVGTGELFF.

This clonotype was seen at least ten times. J is TRBJ2-5 and V is TRBV7-2; D gene ambiguous. The V gene lost 4 bases and the J gene lost 4 bases, with 7 bases spanning the gap. Germline V gene sequence: CDR1 SGHTA, CDR2 FQGNSA. CDR3 size: 12 residues. The DNA of the CDR3 is TGTGCCAGCAGCTCGTTAAGAGAGACCCAGTACTTC. This gives the protein CASSSLRETQYF.

V usage is TRBV9 and J usage is TRBJ2-7; D is uncertain. V was cut by 0 bases and J by 7 bases, with 11 bases left in between. Germline V lookup: CDR1 SGDLS, CDR2 YYNGEE. This CDR3 comprises 13 residues. The CDR3 loop is CASSVENVGEQYF. The CDR3 DNA follows: TGTGCCAGCAGCGTAGAAAATGTGGGGGAGCAGTACTTC.

Only a few counts were recorded for this clonotype. The rearrangement links TRBV25-1 to TRBJ2-7; 7 nucleotides agree with TRBD1. The J segment lost 6 bases and the V segment lost 7 bases, leaving 3 bases of the junction unmatched. The CDR3 spans 11 residues. Germline V gene sequence: CDR1 MGHDK, CDR2 SYGVNS. The CDR3 protein is CASMTGREQYF. DNA of the CDR3: TGTGCCAGCATGACAGGGCGCGAGCAGTACTTC.